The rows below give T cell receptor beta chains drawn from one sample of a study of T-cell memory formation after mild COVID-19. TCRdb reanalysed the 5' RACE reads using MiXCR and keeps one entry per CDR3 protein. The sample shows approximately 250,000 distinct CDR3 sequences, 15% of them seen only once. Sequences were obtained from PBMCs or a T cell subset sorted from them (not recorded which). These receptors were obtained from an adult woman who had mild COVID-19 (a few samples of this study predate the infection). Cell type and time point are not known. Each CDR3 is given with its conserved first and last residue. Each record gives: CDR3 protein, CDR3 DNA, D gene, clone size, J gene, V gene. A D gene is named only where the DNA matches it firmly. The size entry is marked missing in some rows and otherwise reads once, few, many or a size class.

CDR3aa: CATSRVIGTGSREGQYF
CDR3nt: TGTGCCACCAGCAGAGTAATAGGGACAGGGAGTCGAGAAGGGCAGTACTTC
d_gene: TRBD1
abundance: NA
j_gene: TRBJ2-7
v_gene: TRBV15

CDR3aa: CASRDRGASNQPQHF
CDR3nt: TGTGCCTCCAGGGACCGGGGGGCATCAAATCAGCCCCAGCATTTT
d_gene: NA
abundance: NA
j_gene: TRBJ1-5
v_gene: TRBV24-1

CDR3aa: CASSPAAGGGHEQYF
CDR3nt: TGTGCCAGCTCACCAGCGGCAGGCGGCGGCCACGAGCAGTACTTC
d_gene: NA
abundance: few
j_gene: TRBJ2-7
v_gene: TRBV18

CDR3aa: CASSLASGASTDTQYF
CDR3nt: TGCGCCAGCAGCTTAGCTAGCGGGGCTAGCACAGATACGCAGTATTTT
d_gene: TRBD2
abundance: NA
j_gene: TRBJ2-3
v_gene: TRBV5-1

CDR3aa: CASTCGTGGETQYF
CDR3nt: TGTGCCAGCACCTGTGGGACAGGAGGCGAGACCCAGTACTTC
d_gene: TRBD1
abundance: few
j_gene: TRBJ2-5
v_gene: TRBV6-4

CDR3aa: CASSFGGSAKNIQYF
CDR3nt: TGTGCCAGCAGTTTCGGGGGTTCGGCCAAAAACATTCAGTACTTC
d_gene: NA
abundance: few
j_gene: TRBJ2-4
v_gene: TRBV12-3/TRBV12-4

CDR3aa: CASSVEADSSYEQYF
CDR3nt: TGTGCCAGCAGCGTAGAGGCGGACTCGTCCTACGAGCAGTACTTC
d_gene: NA
abundance: NA
j_gene: TRBJ2-7
v_gene: TRBV9

CDR3aa: CASSPTISSGGDDTQYF
CDR3nt: TGTGCCAGCAGCCCAACAATTTCTAGCGGGGGGGATGATACGCAGTATTTT
d_gene: TRBD2
abundance: NA
j_gene: TRBJ2-3
v_gene: TRBV7-3

CDR3aa: CSARVARGHLLSPYEQYF
CDR3nt: TGCAGTGCTAGAGTGGCCAGGGGGCACTTACTAAGCCCCTACGAGCAGTACTTC
d_gene: TRBD1
abundance: few
j_gene: TRBJ2-7
v_gene: TRBV20-1

CDR3aa: CASTGEQGAEAFF
CDR3nt: TGTGCCAGCACCGGGGAACAGGGTGCGGAAGCTTTCTTT
d_gene: NA
abundance: once
j_gene: TRBJ1-1
v_gene: TRBV2